Listed here is a single T cell receptor beta chain. Its specificity is not known. This entry is derived from a study of T cell responses to AZD1222 COVID-19 vaccine. Whole-study findings and limits: The donors showed a predominance of white British ancestry and of females, with possible underestimation of clonal diversity. Unmutated variant regions are reportedly the target of nearly half of TCRs that are spike-specific. After the peak T cell response, and only then, were repertoires sampled.

V lost 0 bases to trimming and J lost 0 bases; unmatched junction nucleotides: 15. Germline CDR1 LNHNV, CDR2 YYDKDF (reference sequence). The CDR3 runs to 21 residues. Using immunoSEQ multiplex PCR, the repertoire was profiled, and TCRdb retains in-frame clones only, with some absent. The sample yields about 92,000 clones, roughly 90% seen once. This material consisted of peripheral blood, taken on day 0 of AZD1222 vaccination. The gene calls are TRBV15 and TRBJ1-5; 9 bases align to TRBD1. The receptor comes from an adult in good health. CDR3 in DNA: TGTGCCACCAGCAGAGATGCGAAGCCTTGGGACAGGGAACATAGCAATCAGCCCCAGCATTTT. It codes for CATSRDAKPWDREHSNQPQHF.